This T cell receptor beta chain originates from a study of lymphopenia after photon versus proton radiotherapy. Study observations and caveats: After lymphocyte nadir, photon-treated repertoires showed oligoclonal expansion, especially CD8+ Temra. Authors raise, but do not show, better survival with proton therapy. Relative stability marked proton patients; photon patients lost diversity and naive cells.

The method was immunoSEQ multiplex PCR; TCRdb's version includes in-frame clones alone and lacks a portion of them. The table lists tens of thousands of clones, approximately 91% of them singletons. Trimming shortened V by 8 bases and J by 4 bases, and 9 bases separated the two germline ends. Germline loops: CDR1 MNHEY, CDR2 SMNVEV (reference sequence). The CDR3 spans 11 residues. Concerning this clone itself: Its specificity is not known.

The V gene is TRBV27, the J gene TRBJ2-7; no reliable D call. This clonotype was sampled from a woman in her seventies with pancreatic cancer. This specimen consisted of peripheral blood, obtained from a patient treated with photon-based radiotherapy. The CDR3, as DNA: TGTGCCAGCCATTACCGGTACGAGCAGTACTTC. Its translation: CASHYRYEQYF.